This record looks at one T cell receptor beta chain sequence and its context. These data belong to a study of blood T cell repertoires in COVID-19. Turning to the study itself: Sites in the United States, Italy and Spain provided acute and convalescent COVID-19 samples. The analysed material was cDNA or gDNA that came from T cells, B-cell-depleted T cells, or PBMCs.

The CDR3 is 16 amino acids. The V gene's germline CDR1 is LNHDA and CDR2 SQIVND (reference sequence). The V end was cut by 7 bases, the J end by 4 bases, with 22 bases between. Authors' processing steps: Counts of nucleated cells, estimated from reference gene primer amplification, were obtained. The method was immunoSEQ multiplex PCR; TCRdb's version includes in-frame clones alone and lacks a portion of them. The V and J calls and the clone size are those of that table, but D and trimming were determined from the DNA. The sample lists under 200,000 clones; roughly four fifths were seen once. V usage is TRBV19 and J usage is TRBJ1-1; no firm D call. The receptor was isolated from a human donor in a cohort sampled during active COVID-19. The material sequenced was peripheral blood. The CDR3 sequence: CASKKNVLGGATEAFF. The CDR3 DNA reads TGTGCCAGTAAGAAGAACGTCCTCGGAGGTGCCACTGAAGCTTTCTTT.